The clone carrying this T cell receptor (beta chain) was found many times. Its antigen is currently unknown. These data come from a study of CD8 T cells in ankylosing spondylitis. Study findings and constraints: Clones linked to disease were reported to show significant enrichment in matched ankylosing spondylitis synovial fluid. Reactive arthritis synovial fluid and blood previously showed some of these motif variants. Ankylosing spondylitis blood seemed to carry a telltale TCR beta motif made of eight or nine highly homologous variants.

Quantitative barcoded 5'-RACE was used to prepare TCR beta libraries. TCRdb used MiXCR to reprocess the 5' RACE reads, holding one entry per CDR3 protein. Of 750,000 to 850,000 distinct CDR3 sequences listed, 12% were seen once; the top ten hold approximately 0.51%. V lost 2 bases to trimming and J lost 1 base, with 14 bases between them. Germline lookup yields CDR1 KGHSH and CDR2 LQKENI. CDR3 size: 16 residues. This chain uses TRBV18 with TRBJ1-1; D possibly corresponds to TRBD1 (6 bases). The TCR was taken from a male donor with ankylosing spondylitis. The sequenced sample consisted of blood, either unsorted or a sorted T cell fraction (not recorded which). The CDR3 sequence: CASSPLRKGQNTEAFF. The CDR3 DNA is TGTGCCAGCTCACCATTAAGGAAGGGACAGAACACTGAAGCTTTCTTT.